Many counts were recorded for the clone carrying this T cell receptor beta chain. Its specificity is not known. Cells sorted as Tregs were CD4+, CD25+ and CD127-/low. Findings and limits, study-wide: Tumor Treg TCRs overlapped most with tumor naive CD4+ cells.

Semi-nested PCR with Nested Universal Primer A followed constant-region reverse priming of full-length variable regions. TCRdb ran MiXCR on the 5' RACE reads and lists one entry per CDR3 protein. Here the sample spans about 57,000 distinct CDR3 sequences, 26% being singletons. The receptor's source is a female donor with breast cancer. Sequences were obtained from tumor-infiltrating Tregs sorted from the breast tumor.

The CDR3 DNA follows: TGCGCCAGCAGCCCTCCAGAAAGGACGGGAGATACGCAGTATTTT. Amino acid sequence: CASSPPERTGDTQYF. The rearrangement joins TRBV5-1 to TRBJ2-3; D not certain. V lost 4 bases and J 5 bases, leaving 17 bases between the germline ends. The V gene's germline CDR1 is SGHRS and CDR2 YFSETQ. This CDR3 spans 15 amino acids.